This T cell receptor (beta chain) was identified during a study of OX40 agonist ivuxolimab in advanced cancers. V lost 1 base to trimming and J lost 2 bases, with 9 bases between them. This CDR3 has 15 amino acids. The germline CDR1 and CDR2 sequences are SGHTA and FQGNSA. TCRdb's copy holds only in-frame clones and misses some; the assay was immunoSEQ multiplex PCR. This sample has some 73,000 clones, with roughly 86% found just once. The chain couples TRBV7-2 to TRBJ2-1; TRBD1 might be the D (5 bases). The sequence was collected from an adult with an advanced solid tumor such as melanoma, head and neck, liver or kidney cancer. Source: CD4+ or CD8+ T cells sorted from blood, taken in a trial of the OX40 agonist ivuxolimab. In nucleotides, the CDR3 is TGTGCCAGCAGCTTAGACCAGGGCGCCTACAATGAGCAGTTCTTC. This sequence encodes CASSLDQGAYNEQFF.